The next 23 T cell receptor beta chains were all read from a single sample in a study of blood T cell repertoires in COVID-19 (dated by TCRdb to 2018 to 2020). Library method: the immunoSEQ multiplex PCR assay. TCRdb re-hosts the immuneACCESS table, in-frame sequences only. Its copies lack some clones; in the studies checked, an unresolved V gene accounts for under half of them, and the cause for the rest is not known. The sample has 50,000 or so clones on record, roughly nine tenths of them singletons. The top ten clonotypes cover about 26% of the sample. Sequenced sample: peripheral blood. The receptors here all came from a human donor in a cohort sampled during active COVID-19.

This CDR3 is CASSPNPVNHEQYF. The CDR3 nucleotides are TGTGCCAGCAGCCCCAATCCAGTCAACCACGAGCAGTACTTC. V is TRBV13 and J is TRBJ2-7; no clear D. The CDR3 runs to 14 residues. The V end lost 5 bases, the J end lost 5 bases, and 16 bases lay between the germline ends. Germline CDR1 reads PRHDT; CDR2 reads FYEKMQ (reference sequence).

This clone came up once. The rearrangement joins TRBV7-2 to TRBJ1-5; the match to TRBD1 covers 9 bases. Germline V gene sequence: CDR1 SGHTA, CDR2 FQGNSA. The CDR3 is made up of 15 amino acids. V lost 3 bases to trimming and J lost 6 bases; unmatched junction nucleotides: 6. CDR3 sequence (DNA): TGTGCCAGCAGCTTGGACAGGGGATTGGGTCAGCCCCAGCATTTT. It is translated as CASSLDRGLGQPQHF.

The sample holds one count of this clone. CDR3 coding DNA: TGTGCCAGCAGCCCCAGGAGCGGGGGCAAAGATACGCAGTATTTT. Its protein product is CASSPRSGGKDTQYF. This sequence joins TRBV3-1 (or the pseudogene TRBV3-2) and TRBJ2-3, with TRBD2 identical over 8 bases. V trimming: 4 bases; J trimming: 5 bases; junction bases outside the gene matches: 8. CDR1 is LGHDT, CDR2 YNNKEL, per germline (reference sequence). CDR3 length equals 15 residues.

This clone was observed a single time. The gene calls are TRBV7-9 and TRBJ2-7, with D perhaps TRBD2 (6 bases). Trimming removed 2 bases from V and 2 bases from J, with 10 bases in between. Per germline, CDR1 SEHNR and CDR2 FQNEAQ (reference sequence). The CDR3 sequence is 14 residues long. CDR3 DNA sequence: TGTGCCAGCAGCTTAAAGGGGAGGACCTACGAGCAGTACTTC. Its translation is CASSLKGRTYEQYF.

The chain recombines TRBV24-1 with TRBJ1-3; the match to TRBD1 covers 8 bases. Unmatched junction bases numbered 1, after V lost 8 bases and J lost 2 bases. The CDR3 covers 13 residues. Germline V CDR1 and CDR2: KGHDR, SFDVKD. The DNA for the CDR3 is TGTGCCACCACGGACAGGGCTGGAAACACCATATATTTT. This sequence encodes CATTDRAGNTIYF.

The chain couples TRBV7-9 to TRBJ2-7; D not resolved. Trimming cost V 5 bases and J 2 bases, with 10 bases left between them. Germline assignment: CDR1 SEHNR and CDR2 FQNEAQ (reference sequence). The CDR3 extends over 13 amino acids. CDR3: CASSPAVAYEQYF. The CDR3 region has the DNA TGTGCCAGCAGCCCCGCGGTGGCCTACGAGCAGTACTTC.

This sequence joins TRBV3-1 (or the pseudogene TRBV3-2) and TRBJ1-2, with D possibly matching TRBD1 (6 bases). The CDR3 contains 18 residues. CDR1 and CDR2 (germline): LGHDT, YNNKEL (reference sequence). V was trimmed by 0 bases and J by 3 bases, leaving 20 bases between them. CDR3: CASSQDSTGMVWDYGYTF. CDR3 bases: TGTGCCAGCAGCCAAGATTCAACAGGGATGGTATGGGACTATGGCTACACCTTC.

V and J are TRBV5-1 and TRBJ2-5, with D possibly being TRBD1 (5 bases). The length of the CDR3 is 14 residues. Germline CDR1 reads SGHRS; CDR2 reads YFSETQ. Trimming stripped 1 base from V and 2 bases from J, with 9 bases between. This CDR3 reads CASSLRDRQETQYF. In nucleotides, the CDR3 is TGCGCCAGCAGCTTGAGAGACAGACAAGAGACCCAGTACTTC.

The J gene is TRBJ2-2, the V gene TRBV7-6; D perhaps matches TRBD1 (7 bases). The germline V gene encodes CDR1 SGHVS and CDR2 FNYEAQ. The CDR3 covers 16 residues. Between the trimmed V and J ends, which lost 5 bases and 7 bases, there was a span of 20 bases. CDR3 bases: TGTGCCAGCAGCCCGCGGGACCGAGGGGGCTTCGGGGAGCTGTTTTTT. Translated: CASSPRDRGGFGELFF.

The chain couples TRBV7-9 to TRBJ2-3; maybe TRBD2 (6 bases). Germline V gene sequence: CDR1 SEHNR, CDR2 FQNEAQ (reference sequence). Trimming removed 3 bases from V and 0 bases from J, with 16 bases in between. The CDR3 has 17 amino acids. CDR3 in amino acids: CASSLNSGALSTDTQYF. In nucleotides, the CDR3 is TGTGCCAGCAGCTTGAATAGCGGAGCCCTTAGCACAGATACGCAGTATTTT.

This clone was recorded once. The chain has TRBV6-5 and TRBJ1-1; TRBD1 might be the D (6 bases). The germline V and J ends were trimmed by 5 bases and 2 bases, with 12 bases remaining between them. The germline CDR1 and CDR2 sequences are MNHEY and SVGAGI. CDR3 size: 14 residues. CDR3 bases: TGTGCCAGCAGTACCCAGGGGATTAACACTGAAGCTTTCTTT. This encodes CASSTQGINTEAFF.

The genes are TRBV28 and TRBJ2-7; TRBD1 matches at 9 bases. The CDR3 sequence is 14 residues long. The V segment lost 3 bases and the J segment 6 bases; nucleotides outside the gene matches: 6. The germline gives CDR1 MDHEN, CDR2 SYDVKM. The CDR3 region is CASSLPGQGFEQYF. As DNA, the CDR3 is TGTGCCAGCAGTTTGCCGGGACAGGGTTTCGAGCAGTACTTC.

V is TRBV7-2 and J is TRBJ2-5, with D unclear. From germline, CDR1 is SGHTA and CDR2 FQGNSA. The CDR3 covers 14 residues. Trimming took off 1 base at V and 4 bases at J, with 10 bases between the two ends. The CDR3: CASSLGHDGETQYF. DNA for the CDR3: TGTGCCAGCAGCTTAGGACACGACGGAGAGACCCAGTACTTC.

The chain combines TRBV6-5 with TRBJ2-7; D might be TRBD1 (6 bases). This CDR3 comprises 14 residues. CDR1 MNHEY and CDR2 SVGAGI come from the germline V gene. Trimming shortened V by 5 bases and J by 2 bases, and 13 bases separated the two germline ends. CDR3 region: CASSIQGPTYEQYF. The CDR3 DNA is TGTGCCAGCAGTATACAGGGACCTACCTACGAGCAGTACTTC.

This clone appeared once. The CDR3 spells CATKDAGEVGELFF. The DNA of the CDR3 is TGTGCCACCAAGGATGCGGGAGAGGTCGGGGAGCTGTTTTTT. The chain combines TRBV24-1 with TRBJ2-2; 7 bases match TRBD2. Germline CDR1 KGHDR, CDR2 SFDVKD. The CDR3 covers 14 residues. V lost 8 bases to trimming and J lost 7 bases; unmatched junction nucleotides: 9.

The chain carries TRBV7-9 and TRBJ2-7; D gene ambiguous. Germline V lookup: CDR1 SEHNR, CDR2 FQNEAQ (reference sequence). The V and J ends lost 4 bases and 10 bases respectively, with 17 bases between them. CDR3 size: 13 residues. The CDR3 coding sequence is TGTGCCAGCAGCTCCGTCTCGAGAGGAGAACAGTACTTC. Protein: CASSSVSRGEQYF.

The chain combines TRBV6-6 with TRBJ2-5; TRBD2 aligns across 14 bases. The V gene's germline CDR1 is MNHNY and CDR2 SVGAGI (reference sequence). This CDR3 comprises 16 residues. The V and J ends lost 8 bases and 5 bases, in that order; junction bases with no gene match: 10. This chain's CDR3 is CASVQTSGRAGETQYF. The CDR3 DNA sequence: TGTGCCAGCGTACAGACTAGCGGGAGGGCCGGGGAGACCCAGTACTTC.

This chain links TRBV4-3 with TRBJ2-1; D might be TRBD1 (6 bases). This CDR3 has 15 residues. The V gene lost 3 bases and the J gene lost 8 bases, with 17 bases spanning the gap. Germline V CDR1 and CDR2: LGHNA, YSLEER. CDR3 nucleotide sequence: TGCGCCAGCAGCCATAGCGTAGGGGGACGATATGAGCAGTTCTTC. Translated: CASSHSVGGRYEQFF.

J is TRBJ1-1 and V is TRBV29-1; 8 bases fit TRBD1. Germline V gene data show CDR1 as SQVTM and CDR2 as ANQGSEA. Trimming at V came to 6 bases and at J to 4 bases, leaving 13 bases not matched to a gene. The CDR3 is 15 residues long. The CDR3 protein is CSVGKRTGRTTEAFF. Written as DNA, the CDR3 is TGCAGCGTGGGGAAAAGGACAGGGAGGACCACTGAAGCTTTCTTT.

The chain carries TRBV5-1 and TRBJ2-7, with TRBD2 identical over 7 bases. The V segment lost 4 bases and the J segment 4 bases; nucleotides outside the gene matches: 8. The CDR3 length is 14 residues. Looked up from germline, CDR1 is SGHRS and CDR2 is YFSETQ. CDR3 protein: CASSPAGLRYEQYV. The CDR3 DNA follows: TGCGCCAGCAGCCCGGCGGGACTACGTTACGAGCAGTACGTC.

V is TRBV20-1 and J is TRBJ1-5, with D possibly being TRBD1 (5 bases). V was cut by 3 bases and J by 3 bases, with 12 bases left in between. Germline CDR1 reads DFQATT; CDR2 reads SNEGSKA (reference sequence). This CDR3 region has 14 residues. The CDR3 loop reads CSASLGGHNQPQHF. CDR3 bases: TGCAGTGCTAGTTTAGGTGGACACAATCAGCCCCAGCATTTT.

This sequence joins TRBV6-6 and TRBJ2-5; 11 bases are shared with TRBD1. CDR1 and CDR2 from the germline V gene are MNHNY and SVGAGI (reference sequence). The CDR3 is 15 residues long. The V gene end was trimmed by 5 bases and the J gene end by 5 bases; junction bases not matched to a gene: 7. CDR3 coding DNA: TGTGCCAGCAGTCGATCCGGGACAGGGGGTGAGACCCAGTACTTC. Protein sequence: CASSRSGTGGETQYF.

V is TRBV19 and J is TRBJ2-1, with 11 bases matching TRBD2. The CDR3 is 14 amino acids. Germline CDR1 LNHDA, CDR2 SQIVND (reference sequence). V lost 7 bases to trimming and J lost 5 bases; unmatched junction nucleotides: 4. The CDR3 is CASTGTSGNNEQFF. DNA of the CDR3: TGTGCCAGTACCGGGACTAGCGGAAACAATGAGCAGTTCTTC.